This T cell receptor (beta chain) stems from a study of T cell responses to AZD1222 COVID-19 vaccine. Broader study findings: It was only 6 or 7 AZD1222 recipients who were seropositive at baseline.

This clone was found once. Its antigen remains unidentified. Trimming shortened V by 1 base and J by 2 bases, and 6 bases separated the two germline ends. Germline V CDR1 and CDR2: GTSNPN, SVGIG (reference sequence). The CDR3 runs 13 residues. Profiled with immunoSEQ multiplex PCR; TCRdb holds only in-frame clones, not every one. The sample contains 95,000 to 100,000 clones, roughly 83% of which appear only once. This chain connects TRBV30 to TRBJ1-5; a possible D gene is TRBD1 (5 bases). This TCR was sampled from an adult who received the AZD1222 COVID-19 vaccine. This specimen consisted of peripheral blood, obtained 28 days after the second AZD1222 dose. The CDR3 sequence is CAWSGQRNQPQHF. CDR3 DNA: TGTGCCTGGAGTGGACAGCGCAATCAGCCCCAGCATTTT. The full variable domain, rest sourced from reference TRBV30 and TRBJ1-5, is SQTIHQWPATLVQPVGSPLSLECTVEGTSNPNLYWYRQAAGRGLQLLFYSVGIGQISSEVPQNLSASRPQDRQFILSSKKLLLSDSGFYLCAWSGQRNQPQHFGDGTRLSIL.